Following are 29 T cell receptor beta chains from one sample sequenced in a study of graft-versus-host responses after intestinal transplantation. Assay used: immunoSEQ multiplex PCR; TCRdb lists only in-frame clones, some missing. The table has tens of thousands of clones, about 90% seen once. No antigens are known for them. Material: unstimulated CD4+ T cells sorted from spleen or lymph node cells, obtained before transplant. These receptors originate from a human donor who was the organ donor for an intestinal transplant.

As regards this clone: A junction end diverges from the germline sequence, so it may reflect a read error. The chain has TRBV28 and TRBJ2-3; TRBD2 aligns across 10 bases. CDR3 length: 16 amino acids. CDR1 and CDR2 from the germline V gene are MDHEN and SYDVKM. In nucleotides, the CDR3 is TGTGCCAGCGGTTATGCGTCAATGGGGACTAGCGCCTATAGGGCTTTT. This gives the protein CASGYASMGTSAYRAF.

This sequence joins TRBV29-1 and TRBJ2-2, with TRBD1 matching over 8 bases. Germline CDR1 and CDR2: SQVTM and ANQGSEA. Unmatched junction bases numbered 1, after V lost 6 bases and J lost 1 base. The CDR3 spans 13 residues. The CDR3 DNA is TGCAGCGTGGGGACAGGGAACACCGGGGAGCTGTTTTTT. Translating gives CSVGTGNTGELFF.

The V and J genes are TRBV2 and TRBJ2-7, with 12 bases identical to TRBD2. After removal of 7 bases from V and 0 bases from J, the junction contained 1 base not matched to a gene. CDR1 is SNHLY, CDR2 FYNNEI, per germline. The CDR3 runs to 14 residues. CDR3 in DNA: TGTGCCAGCAAGACTAGCGGGAGCTCCTACGAGCAGTACTTC. It codes for CASKTSGSSYEQYF.

The V gene is TRBV28, the J gene TRBJ2-6, with D perhaps TRBD2 (5 bases). The V end was cut by 3 bases, the J end by 0 bases, with 12 bases between. Germline CDR1 is MDHEN and CDR2 is SYDVKM. The CDR3 extends over 17 amino acids. The CDR3 DNA follows: TGTGCCAGCAGTTTGGCCCCGGGGTCCTCTGGGGCCAACGTCCTGACTTTC. This codes for CASSLAPGSSGANVLTF.

This sequence joins TRBV7-8 and TRBJ2-7; 13 bases fit TRBD2. Germline CDR1 SGHVS, CDR2 FQNEAQ. The CDR3 is 16 amino acids. Germline trimming cut 4 bases from V and 5 bases from J; bases unmatched to any gene: 8. The CDR3 is CASSSGLAGALNEQYF. In nucleotides, the CDR3 is TGTGCCAGCAGCTCCGGACTAGCGGGAGCCCTAAACGAGCAGTACTTC.

The chain is built from TRBV7-8 and TRBJ2-3; 11 bases are shared with TRBD2. Germline V gene lookup returns CDR1 SGHVS and CDR2 FQNEAQ. V lost 0 bases to trimming and J lost 0 bases; unmatched junction nucleotides: 8. The CDR3 sequence is 19 residues long. CDR3 DNA: TGTGCCAGCAGCTTAGCGGGGGTAGCGGGAGGGGGGAGCACAGATACGCAGTATTTT. Translation gives CASSLAGVAGGGSTDTQYF.

This clone was detected once. The chain recombines TRBV7-2 with TRBJ2-5, with D perhaps TRBD1 (5 bases). Trimming pared 3 bases from V and 1 base from J, leaving 9 bases between. This CDR3 has 14 amino acids. CDR1 and CDR2 from the germline V gene are SGHTA and FQGNSA. CDR3 DNA sequence: TGTGCCAGCAGCTTTATCAGGGTCCAAGAGACCCAGTACTTC. Protein: CASSFIRVQETQYF.

This rearrangement joins TRBV5-5 to TRBJ2-3, with 7 bases lining up with TRBD2. The CDR3 is made up of 17 amino acids. From germline, CDR1 is SGHKS and CDR2 YYEKEE (reference sequence). Trimming took 3 bases from V and 4 from J; bases not matched to a gene: 14. The CDR3 DNA follows: TGTGCCAGCAGCTCGTCCTTCGGGGGAGGGCCATCAGATACGCAGTATTTT. This sequence encodes CASSSSFGGGPSDTQYF.

This clone was seen a few times. The chain joins TRBV30 to TRBJ1-1; 9 nucleotides match TRBD1. The CDR3 runs 13 residues. After removal of 2 bases from V and 8 bases from J, the junction contained 6 bases not matched to a gene. Germline CDR1 GTSNPN, CDR2 SVGIG (reference sequence). CDR3 sequence reads: CAWSPQGAHEAFF. CDR3 sequence (DNA): TGTGCCTGGAGTCCACAGGGGGCCCACGAAGCTTTCTTT.

V is TRBV9 and J is TRBJ1-3; 7 bases are a match to TRBD1. Unmatched junction bases numbered 0, after V lost 0 bases and J lost 3 bases. The germline gives CDR1 SGDLS, CDR2 YYNGEE. CDR3 length: 14 residues. The CDR3 DNA follows: TGTGCCAGCAGCGTAGACAGGGGTGGAAACACCATATATTTT. Translated: CASSVDRGGNTIYF. Looking up the rest from reference TRBV9 and TRBJ1-3 gives the full variable domain: DSGVTQTPKHLITATGQRVTLRCSPRSGDLSVYWYQQSLDQGLQFLIQYYNGEERAKGNILERFSAQQFPDLHSELNLSSLELGDSALYFCASSVDRGGNTIYFGEGSWLTVV.

V is TRBV6-5 and J is TRBJ2-7, with D maybe TRBD2 (7 bases). The CDR3 consists of 14 residues. V lost 0 bases to trimming and J lost 2 bases, with 8 bases between them. Germline assignment: CDR1 MNHEY and CDR2 SVGAGI. CDR3 amino acids: CASSYSRGPYEQYF. CDR3 bases: TGTGCCAGCAGTTACTCGCGGGGGCCCTACGAGCAGTACTTC.

In its sample, this clone was seen once. This chain links TRBV7-3 with TRBJ2-2; D gene unclear. The CDR3 loop spans 15 amino acids. Germline CDR1 is SGHTA and CDR2 is FQGTGA. V shed 4 bases and J shed 1 base, with 10 bases lying between them. CDR3 loop: CASSSTGLNTGELFF. CDR3 in DNA: TGTGCCAGCAGCTCGACGGGTTTGAACACCGGGGAGCTGTTTTTT.

A single count supports this clone. The chain recombines TRBV18 with TRBJ1-2; tentatively, D is TRBD1 (6 bases). The V and J ends lost 1 base and 5 bases respectively, with 20 bases between them. The CDR3 contains 17 residues. Looked up from germline, CDR1 is KGHSH and CDR2 is LQKENI. The CDR3 nucleotides read TGTGCCAGCTCACCACTGGACAGCACCTTCTCTTCTTATGGCTACACCTTC. This encodes CASSPLDSTFSSYGYTF.

The chain uses TRBV5-1 and TRBJ2-1; TRBD1 aligns across 9 bases. The J segment lost 2 bases and the V segment lost 1 base, leaving 4 bases of the junction unmatched. The germline CDR1 and CDR2 sequences are SGHRS and YFSETQ. CDR3 size: 16 residues. CDR3 sequence (DNA): TGCGCCAGCAGCTTGACCACAGGGGGCGCCTACAATGAGCAGTTCTTC. This encodes CASSLTTGGAYNEQFF.

The CDR3 DNA follows: TGTGCCGGATGGTGGACAGGTTCAAAAGGCTACACCTTC. It is translated as CAGWWTGSKGYTF. V usage is TRBV21-1 and J usage is TRBJ1-2; the D call of TRBD1 is as the table states it, not checked on the DNA. TRBV21-1 is a known pseudogene. This CDR3 region has 13 residues.

This clone was observed a single time. The J gene is TRBJ1-4, the V gene TRBV25-1; TRBD1 might be the D (6 bases). V was trimmed by 0 bases and J by 14 bases, leaving 19 bases between them. Per germline, CDR1 MGHDK and CDR2 SYGVNS. This CDR3 contains 15 residues. The CDR3 DNA reads as TGTGCCAGCAGTGAATATAATTCAGGGGAAGGTCGGCTGTTTTTT. It translates to CASSEYNSGEGRLFF.

This chain uses TRBV28 with TRBJ1-1; 7 bases match TRBD1. This CDR3 is 16 amino acids long. V shed 8 bases and J 0 bases; nucleotides not matched to a gene: 12. Germline-derived CDR1 and CDR2 are MDHEN and SYDVKM. The DNA of the CDR3 is TGTGCCAGCTCGGCGAGGGGGCCTATTATGAACACTGAAGCTTTCTTT. Protein product: CASSARGPIMNTEAFF.

J is TRBJ1-1 and V is TRBV6-6; D possibly corresponds to TRBD1 (6 bases). This CDR3 region has 12 residues. Germline V gene lookup returns CDR1 MNHNY and CDR2 SVGAGI (reference sequence). The ends were cut back, 7 bases at V and 4 bases at J, with 10 bases in the middle. The CDR3 spells CASKQGGTEAFF. The CDR3 bases are TGTGCCAGCAAACAGGGTGGCACTGAAGCTTTCTTT.

V gene TRBV28 combines with J gene TRBJ2-7; possible D gene TRBD1, 5 bases. CDR3 length equals 19 residues. V lost 3 bases and J 0 bases, leaving 24 bases between the germline ends. Germline CDR1 is MDHEN and CDR2 is SYDVKM. In DNA, the CDR3 is TGTGCCAGCAGTTTCTTACGGGCGTCCGAGACAGCCGACTCCTACGAGCAGTACTTC. Its translation is CASSFLRASETADSYEQYF.

J is TRBJ2-7 and V is TRBV5-1; unclear D gene. Germline CDR1 and CDR2: SGHRS and YFSETQ. V gave up 0 bases and J gave up 5 bases, with 18 bases separating them. CDR3 length: 16 residues. In DNA, the CDR3 is TGCGCCAGCAGCTTGGTCCCTGGAGCTGGTGGTGACGAGCAGTACTTC. Protein sequence: CASSLVPGAGGDEQYF.

The rearrangement links TRBV18 to TRBJ2-1; maybe TRBD1 (6 bases). V was shortened by 6 bases and J by 9 bases, with 24 bases between the two germline ends. The CDR3 is made up of 16 amino acids. The germline CDR1 and CDR2 sequences are KGHSH and LQKENI. The DNA for the CDR3 is TGTGCCAGCTCCCCCGAAGGGGGATCGTCGGGGCGTGAGCAGTTCTTC. Translating gives CASSPEGGSSGREQFF. Using reference TRBV18 and TRBJ2-1 for the parts outside the CDR3, the full variable domain is NAGVMQNPRHLVRRRGQEARLRCSPMKGHSHVYWYRQLPEEGLKFMVYLQKENIIDESGMPKERFSAEFPKEGPSILRIQQVVRGDSAAYFCASSPEGGSSGREQFFGPGTRLTVL.

This chain's CDR3 is CASSLAVSDTQYF. CDR3 nucleotides: TGTGCCAGCAGCTTAGCCGTATCAGATACGCAGTATTTT. This chain links TRBV7-8 with TRBJ2-3; D is uncertain. Per germline, CDR1 SGHVS and CDR2 FQNEAQ. The CDR3 has 13 residues. Between the trimmed V and J ends, which lost 0 bases and 4 bases, there was a span of 5 bases.

V and J are TRBV5-4 and TRBJ2-7; 7 bases align to TRBD1. Per the germline V gene, CDR1 is SGHNT and CDR2 is YYREEE (reference sequence). The CDR3 spans 15 residues. J lost 6 bases, V lost 1 base, and 10 bases had no gene match. The CDR3 loop reads CASSLSRQGSGEQYF. The CDR3 DNA reads TGTGCCAGCAGCTTGTCGAGACAGGGAAGTGGCGAGCAGTACTTC.

The V call is TRBV29-1, the J call TRBJ2-3; weak D call: TRBD2 (6 bases). V lost 4 bases to trimming and J lost 7 bases, with 15 bases between them. Germline CDR1 SQVTM, CDR2 ANQGSEA. The CDR3 spans 13 residues. CDR3 in amino acids: CSVGPGREYTQYF. DNA of the CDR3: TGCAGCGTTGGACCCGGGAGAGAGTATACGCAGTATTTT.

This chain connects TRBV28 to TRBJ2-7; D is perhaps TRBD2 (7 bases). Trimming took off 6 bases at V and 4 bases at J, with 25 bases between the two ends. This CDR3 is built from 17 residues. Germline CDR1 is MDHEN and CDR2 is SYDVKM. CDR3 protein: CASSYNWWEGDSYEQYF. The DNA for the CDR3 is TGTGCCAGCAGCTATAACTGGTGGGAGGGGGATTCGTACGAGCAGTACTTC. The full variable domain, with the rest looked up from reference TRBV28 and TRBJ2-7, is DVKVTQSSRYLVKRTGEKVFLECVQDMDHENMFWYRQDPGLGLRLIYFSYDVKMKEKGDIPEGYSVSREKKERFSLILESASTNQTSMYLCASSYNWWEGDSYEQYFGPGTRLTVT.

The chain uses TRBV6-4 and TRBJ2-3, with 7 bases matching TRBD1. The CDR3 is 15 amino acids. Germline V CDR1 and CDR2: MRHNA, SNTAGT. Trimming cost V 4 bases and J 0 bases; bases outside gene matches: 4. The CDR3 reads CASSAQGLSTDTQYF. The CDR3 DNA sequence: TGTGCCAGCAGTGCACAGGGGCTCAGCACAGATACGCAGTATTTT.

V and J are TRBV5-1 and TRBJ2-6; weak D call: TRBD2 (7 bases). The CDR3 has 19 residues. Germline CDR1 reads SGHRS; CDR2 reads YFSETQ. V lost 1 base and J 0 bases, leaving 17 bases between the germline ends. CDR3 bases: TGCGCCAGCAGCTTGAGATCAACAGGGAGGGCCTCTGGGGCCAACGTCCTGACTTTC. Translating it yields CASSLRSTGRASGANVLTF.

V is TRBV7-3 and J is TRBJ2-2, with D possibly TRBD2 on 6 matching bases. The germline CDR1 and CDR2 sequences are SGHTA and FQGTGA. This CDR3 comprises 15 residues. Trimming removed 2 bases at V and 4 bases at J, with 11 bases between. This CDR3 reads CASSLSSEGTGELFF. The DNA for the CDR3 is TGTGCCAGCAGCTTATCTAGCGAGGGCACCGGGGAGCTGTTTTTT.

V and J are TRBV7-2 and TRBJ2-1; 10 bases align to TRBD1. J gave up 5 bases and V 4 bases, and 5 bases lay outside the gene matches. The CDR3 is made up of 15 amino acids. Germline V gene sequence: CDR1 SGHTA, CDR2 FQGNSA. The CDR3 DNA reads as TGTGCCAGCAGCTACGGACAGGGGGTCCACAATGAGCAGTTCTTC. It is translated as CASSYGQGVHNEQFF.